The next 27 T cell receptor beta chains were all read from a single sample in a study of cytomegalovirus exposure and HLA in healthy donors. Assay: immunoSEQ multiplex PCR; the TCRdb copy retains only in-frame clones and omits some. Of 160,000 or so clones detected, more than 75% appear once; the ten largest clones hold roughly 2.7%. Sequenced: PBMCs. The source of these receptors is a man aged 18 to 29 in good health and CMV-seropositive.

The genes are TRBV18 and TRBJ2-6; TRBD1 matches at 11 bases. The CDR3 is 17 residues long. Germline V lookup: CDR1 KGHSH, CDR2 LQKENI. Losses at the gene ends were 3 bases for V and 4 bases for J; bases not matched to a gene: 5. In DNA, the CDR3 is TGTGCCAGCTCACCCGGACAGGGGGCGAGGGGGGCCAACGTCCTGACTTTC. Protein product: CASSPGQGARGANVLTF.

This chain joins TRBV11-2 and TRBJ1-3; 10 nucleotides align to TRBD1. The length of the CDR3 is 14 residues. Germline assignment: CDR1 SGHAT and CDR2 FQNNGV. V lost 4 bases, J lost 7 bases, and 4 bases stayed unmatched. For the CDR3, the DNA is TGTGCCAGCAGCTCCAGGGGACAGGGGAACACCATATATTTT. It is translated as CASSSRGQGNTIYF.

The chain combines TRBV7-2 with TRBJ1-5; 10 positions agree with TRBD1. The CDR3 length is 14 residues. V was pared by 5 bases and J by 7 bases, with 5 bases of the junction left unmatched. Per the germline V gene, CDR1 is SGHTA and CDR2 is FQGNSA. The CDR3 loop reads CASSPRTGGQPQHF. Written as DNA, the CDR3 is TGTGCCAGCAGCCCACGGACAGGGGGGCAGCCCCAGCATTTT.

The rearrangement uses TRBV4-1 and TRBJ2-1, with 12 bases fitting TRBD2. This CDR3 is 16 amino acids long. CDR1 and CDR2 (germline): MGHRA, YSYEKL. With 1 base clipped from V and 4 bases from J, the junction kept 2 bases outside the gene matches. DNA for the CDR3: TGCGCCAGCAGCCAAGGGACTAGCGGGGCTTACAATGAGCAGTTCTTC. Its translation: CASSQGTSGAYNEQFF.

The chain employs TRBV27 and TRBJ1-1; 7 nucleotides align to TRBD1. The trim removed 4 bases at V and 8 bases at J, leaving 13 bases unmatched. The CDR3 runs to 15 residues. The germline V gene encodes CDR1 MNHEY and CDR2 SMNVEV (reference sequence). The DNA of the CDR3 is TGTGCCAGCAGTTCCAGACAGGGTCTCCTCCTAGAAGCTTTCTTT. Translated, it gives CASSSRQGLLLEAFF.

The V and J genes are TRBV7-9 and TRBJ1-4, with 10 bases aligning to TRBD1. In germline, CDR1 is SEHNR, CDR2 FQNEAQ (reference sequence). The CDR3 runs to 14 residues. V lost 5 bases and J lost 8; bases outside the gene matches: 5. CDR3 region: CASSTTGGEEKLFF. In DNA, the CDR3 is TGTGCCAGCAGCACGACAGGGGGCGAGGAAAAACTGTTTTTT.

The chain uses TRBV5-6 and TRBJ1-2; no clear D. The CDR3 runs to 12 residues. The germline V and J ends were trimmed by 4 bases and 8 bases, with 12 bases remaining between them. Germline assignment: CDR1 SGHDT and CDR2 YYEEEE. CDR3 nucleotide sequence: TGTGCCAGCAGCGCGGGAAGGCAGGGCTACACCTTC. Protein product: CASSAGRQGYTF.

This clone was found a few times. J is TRBJ1-2 and V is TRBV7-9; possible D gene TRBD1, 5 bases. CDR3 size: 12 residues. CDR1 and CDR2 (germline): SEHNR, FQNEAQ (reference sequence). The germline V and J ends were trimmed by 3 bases and 6 bases, with 8 bases remaining between them. The CDR3 here is CASSLGPNGYTF. Here the CDR3 DNA reads TGTGCCAGCAGCTTGGGGCCGAATGGCTACACCTTC.

This chain connects TRBV5-8 to TRBJ2-3; 8 bases fit TRBD2. Germline V gene lookup returns CDR1 SGHTS and CDR2 YDEGEE. V lost 4 bases, J lost 4 bases, and 8 bases stayed unmatched. CDR3 size: 15 residues. CDR3 region: CASSQRGGFADTQYF. The CDR3 DNA reads TGTGCCAGCAGCCAACGGGGGGGCTTTGCAGATACGCAGTATTTT.

This chain connects TRBV29-1 to TRBJ2-7; D gene uncertain. Per the germline V gene, CDR1 is SQVTM and CDR2 is ANQGSEA. This CDR3 comprises 13 residues. The ends were cut back, 1 base at V and 1 base at J, with 8 bases in the middle. This CDR3 reads CSVEAEVSYEQYF. For the CDR3, the DNA is TGCAGCGTTGAAGCCGAGGTTTCCTACGAGCAGTACTTC.

The J gene is TRBJ2-5, the V gene TRBV18; 7 bases line up with TRBD2. Looked up from germline, CDR1 is KGHSH and CDR2 is LQKENI. The ends lost 6 bases at V and 2 bases at J; junction bases unmatched: 6. The CDR3 is 14 residues long. The CDR3 loop is CASSPGLDQETQYF. The CDR3 DNA is TGTGCCAGCTCTCCCGGACTAGATCAAGAGACCCAGTACTTC.

This clone was detected once. The V call is TRBV6-6, the J call TRBJ1-1; D may be TRBD1 (6 bases). This CDR3 spans 11 amino acids. CDR1 and CDR2 (germline): MNHNY, SVGAGI (reference sequence). V was shortened by 6 bases and J by 8 bases, with 10 bases between the two germline ends. The CDR3 loop reads CASSVGTEAFF. The CDR3 DNA reads TGTGCCAGCAGCGTAGGGACAGAAGCTTTCTTT.

The chain has TRBV27 and TRBJ2-3; 9 bases are shared with TRBD2. J gave up 3 bases and V 5 bases, and 15 bases lay outside the gene matches. Germline V gene lookup returns CDR1 MNHEY and CDR2 SMNVEV (reference sequence). The CDR3 consists of 18 residues. CDR3 region: CASSAPGLAAYLTDTQYF. Here the CDR3 DNA reads TGTGCCAGCAGTGCGCCGGGACTAGCAGCCTATCTAACAGATACGCAGTATTTT.

The V call is TRBV6-5, the J call TRBJ2-7; D is unclear. The V and J ends lost 10 bases and 2 bases respectively, with 15 bases between them. The length of the CDR3 is 13 residues. Germline V gene lookup returns CDR1 MNHEY and CDR2 SVGAGI. CDR3 sequence reads: CATSGQDTYEQYF. CDR3 bases: TGTGCCACCTCCGGTCAAGATACCTACGAGCAGTACTTC.

This clone has only a few counts. The gene calls are TRBV6-6 and TRBJ1-5; D unclear. CDR1 is MNHNY, CDR2 SVGAGI, per germline (reference sequence). V was clipped by 7 bases and J by 5 bases, with 9 bases between them. This CDR3 contains 12 residues. Here the CDR3 DNA reads TGTGCCAGCACCAGGTTTGATCAGCCCCAGCATTTT. Its translation: CASTRFDQPQHF.

This chain links TRBV4-3 with TRBJ2-1; no reliable D call. The CDR3 consists of 15 residues. Trimming took 0 bases from V and 8 from J, leaving 14 bases between them. The germline V gene has CDR1 LGHNA and CDR2 YSLEER. The CDR3 DNA follows: TGCGCCAGCAGCCAAGATCTAGTTAGGTCGTATGAGCAGTTCTTC. This translates into CASSQDLVRSYEQFF.

The chain is built from TRBV27 and TRBJ2-1; the D gene is possibly TRBD1 (6 bases). Germline V CDR1 and CDR2: MNHEY, SMNVEV (reference sequence). The CDR3 covers 15 residues. Trimming took 7 bases from V and 3 from J, leaving 16 bases between them. This chain's CDR3 is CASTPDRTVYNEQFF. For the CDR3, the DNA is TGTGCCAGCACCCCCGACAGGACGGTCTACAATGAGCAGTTCTTC.

This CDR3 reads CASSLWQTVNTEAFF. The CDR3 DNA reads TGTGCCAGCAGTTTATGGCAGACTGTGAACACTGAAGCTTTCTTT. This rearrangement joins TRBV28 to TRBJ1-1; D uncertain. V lost 0 bases and J lost 0, with 8 bases in between. CDR1 is MDHEN, CDR2 SYDVKM, per germline. The CDR3 runs to 15 residues. The full variable domain, with the rest looked up from reference TRBV28 and TRBJ1-1, is DVKVTQSSRYLVKRTGEKVFLECVQDMDHENMFWYRQDPGLGLRLIYFSYDVKMKEKGDIPEGYSVSREKKERFSLILESASTNQTSMYLCASSLWQTVNTEAFFGQGTRLTVV.

The CDR3 loop reads CASSELSGLQPQHF. DNA for the CDR3: TGTGCCAGCAGTGAACTGTCAGGGTTGCAGCCCCAGCATTTT. V gene TRBV2 combines with J gene TRBJ1-5, with D possibly matching TRBD1 (5 bases). Germline CDR1 and CDR2: SNHLY and FYNNEI. This CDR3 has 14 residues. V was cut by 2 bases and J by 7 bases, with 12 bases left in between.

As concerns this clone: This sample includes further DNA sequences coding for the same CDR3. This chain joins TRBV9 and TRBJ1-1; possibly TRBD1 for D (6 bases). V was clipped by 5 bases and J by 0 bases, with 11 bases between them. Germline values: CDR1 SGDLS, CDR2 YYNGEE. The CDR3 is 14 residues long. CDR3 coding DNA: TGTGCCAGCAGTCCGGGACAAATGAACACTGAAGCTTTCTTT. Its translation is CASSPGQMNTEAFF.

CDR3 bases: TGTGCCAGCAGCCCCCGGACTAGTGGCTACACCTTC. Encoded protein: CASSPRTSGYTF. The chain combines TRBV7-2 with TRBJ1-2; no firm D call. The CDR3 consists of 12 residues. V lost 5 bases to trimming and J lost 7 bases, with 11 bases between them. From germline, CDR1 is SGHTA and CDR2 FQGNSA.

The rearrangement joins TRBV7-2 to TRBJ2-3; 8 positions agree with TRBD2. Unmatched junction bases numbered 11, after V lost 4 bases and J lost 8 bases. From germline, CDR1 is SGHTA and CDR2 FQGNSA. CDR3 size: 15 residues. CDR3 residues: CASSYLAGLGGTQYF. CDR3 DNA: TGTGCCAGCAGCTATCTAGCGGGTTTGGGTGGTACGCAGTATTTT. The complete variable domain, with remaining parts taken from reference TRBV7-2 and TRBJ2-3, reads GAGVSQSPSNKVTEKGKDVELRCDPISGHTALYWYRQSLGQGLEFLIYFQGNSAPDKSGLPSDRFSAERTGGSVSTLTIQRTQQEDSAVYLCASSYLAGLGGTQYFGPGTRLTVL.

The rearrangement joins TRBV7-8 to TRBJ1-5; D not certain. V lost 0 bases and J 0 bases, leaving 9 bases between the germline ends. CDR3 size: 16 residues. CDR1 is SGHVS and CDR2 is FQNEAQ in the germline V gene. The DNA of the CDR3 is TGTGCCAGCAGCTTAGCGCCGGGGTATAGCAATCAGCCCCAGCATTTT. Encoded protein: CASSLAPGYSNQPQHF.

This clone was found once. This chain joins TRBV7-2 and TRBJ2-1; perhaps TRBD2 as D (7 bases). V lost 8 bases and J lost 1, with 15 bases in between. This CDR3 has 15 amino acids. Germline values: CDR1 SGHTA, CDR2 FQGNSA. This CDR3 is CASGRGISSYNEQFF. The DNA of the CDR3 is TGTGCCAGCGGGAGGGGGATTTCATCCTACAATGAGCAGTTCTTC.

In DNA, the CDR3 is TGCGCCAGCAGCTTCCCCGGAGAAGATACGCAGTATTTT. Amino acid sequence: CASSFPGEDTQYF. The V call is TRBV5-1, the J call TRBJ2-3; D is uncertain. In germline, CDR1 is SGHRS, CDR2 YFSETQ. Trimming took 2 bases from V and 5 from J, leaving 9 bases between them. CDR3 length equals 13 residues. The variable domain in full, completed from reference TRBV5-1 and TRBJ2-3, reads KAGVTQTPRYLIKTRGQQVTLSCSPISGHRSVSWYQQTPGQGLQFLFEYFSETQRNKGNFPGRFSGRQFSNSRSEMNVSTLELGDSALYLCASSFPGEDTQYFGPGTRLTVL.

The chain combines TRBV9 with TRBJ2-5; 11 bases map to TRBD2. Germline CDR1 SGDLS, CDR2 YYNGEE. V lost 2 bases and J lost 4; bases outside the gene matches: 10. This CDR3 is built from 17 residues. This CDR3 is CASSVSDSGRDRETQYF. In nucleotides, the CDR3 is TGTGCCAGCAGCGTTTCCGATAGCGGGAGGGACAGAGAGACCCAGTACTTC.

The genes are TRBV9 and TRBJ2-1, with D uncertain. Between the trimmed V and J ends, which lost 5 bases and 6 bases, there was a span of 9 bases. Per germline, CDR1 SGDLS and CDR2 YYNGEE. CDR3 length: 12 amino acids. Here the CDR3 DNA reads TGTGCCAGCAGTTATAGGAGCAATGAGCAGTTCTTC. This codes for CASSYRSNEQFF. Looking up the rest from reference TRBV9 and TRBJ2-1 gives the full variable domain: DSGVTQTPKHLITATGQRVTLRCSPRSGDLSVYWYQQSLDQGLQFLIQYYNGEERAKGNILERFSAQQFPDLHSELNLSSLELGDSALYFCASSYRSNEQFFGPGTRLTVL.